This T cell receptor (beta chain) originates from a study of preoperative IRX-2 immunotherapy in early breast cancer. Treatment here: preoperative locoregional IRX-2 cytokine immunotherapy. Patients received preoperative, locoregional IRX-2 cytokine immunotherapy in a phase Ib study. Produced via immunoSEQ multiplex PCR; TCRdb's table is partial and in-frame only. Here the sample spans 90,000 to 100,000 clones, about nine tenths being singletons. Trimming stripped 6 bases from V and 0 bases from J, with 9 bases between. Germline assignment: CDR1 MDHEN and CDR2 SYDVKM. CDR3 length equals 14 residues. Material: tumor tissue, obtained after IRX-2 immunotherapy. This chain links TRBV28 with TRBJ1-3; a possible D gene is TRBD1 (5 bases). The sequence was collected from a human donor with breast cancer. The CDR3 region has the DNA TGTGCCAGCAGGGGGGGTAGCTCTGGAAACACCATATATTTT. Residues: CASRGGSSGNTIYF.